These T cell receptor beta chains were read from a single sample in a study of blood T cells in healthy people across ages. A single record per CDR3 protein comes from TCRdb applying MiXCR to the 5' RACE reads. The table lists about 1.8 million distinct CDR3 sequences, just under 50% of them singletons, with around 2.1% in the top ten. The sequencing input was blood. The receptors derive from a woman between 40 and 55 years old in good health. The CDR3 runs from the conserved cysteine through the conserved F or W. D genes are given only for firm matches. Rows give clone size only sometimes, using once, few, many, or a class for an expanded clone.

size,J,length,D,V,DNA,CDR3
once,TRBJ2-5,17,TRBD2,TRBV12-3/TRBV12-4,TGTGCCAGCAGTTCCTACCTCGGGACTAGCGTATGGGGGACCCAGTACTTC,CASSSYLGTSVWGTQYF
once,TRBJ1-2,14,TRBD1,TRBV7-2,TGTGCCAGCAGCTCTGGACAGGTGCACTATGGCTACACCTTC,CASSSGQVHYGYTF
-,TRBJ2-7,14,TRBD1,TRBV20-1,TGCAGTGCTAGAGTTTGGGACAGTTCCTACGAGCAGTACTTC,CSARVWDSSYEQYF
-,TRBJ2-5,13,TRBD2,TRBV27,TGTGCCAGCAGTCCCCAGCGGGGCGAGACCCAGTACTTC,CASSPQRGETQYF
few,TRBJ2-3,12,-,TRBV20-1,TGCAGTGCCACGACCGTCACAGATACGCAGTATTTT,CSATTVTDTQYF
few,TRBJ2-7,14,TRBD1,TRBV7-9,TGTGCCAGCAGCCCCCGACAGGGGACCCACGAGCAGTACTTC,CASSPRQGTHEQYF
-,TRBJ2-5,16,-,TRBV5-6,TGTGCCAGCAGGAATCTGGCGGGCACGTCTCAAGAGACCCAGTACTTC,CASRNLAGTSQETQYF
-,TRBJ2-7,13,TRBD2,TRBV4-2,TGTGCCAGTGCGGCGGGGGGACAATACGAGCAGTACTTC,CASAAGGQYEQYF
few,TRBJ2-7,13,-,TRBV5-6,TGTGCCAGCAGCTACAGAAACAGGGTCGAGCAGTACTTC,CASSYRNRVEQYF
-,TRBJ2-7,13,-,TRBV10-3,TGTGCCATCAGTGAAGGGGGAGGTTACGAGCAGTACTTC,CAISEGGGYEQYF
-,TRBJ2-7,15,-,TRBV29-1,TGCAGCGTCGCAAGTCGGCAGGCCGGCTCCTACGAGCAGTACTTC,CSVASRQAGSYEQYF
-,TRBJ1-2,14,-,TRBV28,TGTGCCAGCAGTTACGGACAGAGAAACTATGGCTACACCTTC,CASSYGQRNYGYTF
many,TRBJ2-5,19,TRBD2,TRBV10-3,TGTGCCATCAGTGAGAGGCCCCACCTACTAGCGGGGCTCCCGACGACCCAGTACTTC,CAISERPHLLAGLPTTQYF
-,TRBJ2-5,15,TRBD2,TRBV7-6,TGTGCCAGCAGCTTAGCGTATAGCGGGGAGGAGACCCAGTACTTC,CASSLAYSGEETQYF
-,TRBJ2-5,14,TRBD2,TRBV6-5,TGTGCCAGCAGTTATGTGACTAGCAGAGAGACCCAGTACTTC,CASSYVTSRETQYF
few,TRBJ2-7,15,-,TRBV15,TGTGCCACCAGCAGAGATCGGAGCGGGTCCTACGAGCAGTACTTC,CATSRDRSGSYEQYF
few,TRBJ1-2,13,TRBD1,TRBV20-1,TGCAGTGCTCCCGGACAGGGGTTCTATGGCTACACCTTC,CSAPGQGFYGYTF
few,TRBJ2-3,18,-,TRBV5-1,TGCGCCAGCAGCTTGGCGGGGATCCGGGACGGGGAGACAGATACGCAGTATTTT,CASSLAGIRDGETDTQYF
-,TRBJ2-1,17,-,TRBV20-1,TGCAGTGCTGTCTTAACTCGCTTGGGGGCCGGATACAATGAGCAGTTCTTC,CSAVLTRLGAGYNEQFF
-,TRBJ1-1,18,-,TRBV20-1,TGCAGTGCTAGTGGGCTATTGGGGGTCCTAAACCAGAACACTGAAGCTTTCTTT,CSASGLLGVLNQNTEAFF
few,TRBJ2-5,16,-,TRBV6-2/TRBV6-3,TGTGCCAGCAGTTACCCCCCAGGAGGGGTCCAAGAGACCCAGTACTTC,CASSYPPGGVQETQYF
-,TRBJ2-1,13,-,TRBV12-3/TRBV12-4,TGTGCCAGCAGTTTTGGGCAGTTTAATGAGCAGTTCTTC,CASSFGQFNEQFF
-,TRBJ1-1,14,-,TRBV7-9,TGTGCCAGCAGCTTTCCAGTCCGTAACACTGAAGCTTTCTTT,CASSFPVRNTEAFF
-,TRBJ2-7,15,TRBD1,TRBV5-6,TGTGCCAGCAGCTCAGGACAGGGGGTCCCCTACGAGCAGTACTTC,CASSSGQGVPYEQYF
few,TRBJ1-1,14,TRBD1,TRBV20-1,TGCAGTGCTAAGGGCTTGGACAGGCGGACTGAAGCTTTCTTT,CSAKGLDRRTEAFF
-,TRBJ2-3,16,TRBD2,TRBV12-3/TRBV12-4,TGTGCCAGCAGTAGCGGGGGGGCGATGTGGCCAGATACGCAGTATTTT,CASSSGGAMWPDTQYF
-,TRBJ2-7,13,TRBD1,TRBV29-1,TGCAGCTTTGGGACAGGGCCCATCTACGAGCAGTACTTC,CSFGTGPIYEQYF
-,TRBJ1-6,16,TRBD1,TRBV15,TGTGCCACCAGCAGAGATCCGGACAGGGGGAATTCACTCCTCCACTTT,CATSRDPDRGNSLLHF
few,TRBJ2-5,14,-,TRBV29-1,TGCAGCGTCCTAGAAGGGGCGGGGAAAGAGACCCAGTACTTC,CSVLEGAGKETQYF
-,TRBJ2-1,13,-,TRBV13,TGTGCCAGCAGCTTACTAGCGACGAATGAGCAGTTCTTC,CASSLLATNEQFF
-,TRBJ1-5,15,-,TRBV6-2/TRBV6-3,TGTGCCAGCAGTTACCCTCAGGGGAATAATCAGCCCCAGCATTTT,CASSYPQGNNQPQHF
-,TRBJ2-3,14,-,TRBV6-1,TGTGCCAGCAGTGAACCCGGAGAAGTAGATACGCAGTATTTT,CASSEPGEVDTQYF
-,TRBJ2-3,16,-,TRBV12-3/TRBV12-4,TGTGCCAGCACCGAGGGCAGGCTAGCCGGCACAGATACGCAGTATTTT,CASTEGRLAGTDTQYF
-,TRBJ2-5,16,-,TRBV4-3,TGCGCCAGCAGCCAAGTTCGGGGAGGCACCCAAGAGACCCAGTACTTC,CASSQVRGGTQETQYF
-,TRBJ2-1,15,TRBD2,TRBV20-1,TGCAGTGCTAGTAGAGGGGGACTAGATAGCAATGAGCAGTTCTTC,CSASRGGLDSNEQFF
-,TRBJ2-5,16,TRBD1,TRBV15,TGTGCCACCAGCAGAGTGCGGACAGGGGGGTTGGAGACCCAGTACTTC,CATSRVRTGGLETQYF
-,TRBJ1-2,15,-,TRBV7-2,TGTGCCAGCAGCCCCACGTGGGGGGCTAACTATGGCTACACCTTC,CASSPTWGANYGYTF
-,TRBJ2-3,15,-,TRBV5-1,TGCGCCAGCAGCTTGGATCAGCGGAGCACAGATACGCAGTATTTT,CASSLDQRSTDTQYF
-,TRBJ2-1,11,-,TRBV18,TGTGCCAGCTCACCGGAGCTTGAGCAGTTCTTC,CASSPELEQFF
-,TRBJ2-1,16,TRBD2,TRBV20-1,TGCAGTGCTAGAGTAGGGACTAGCGGGGGGAGAAATGAGCAGTTCTTC,CSARVGTSGGRNEQFF
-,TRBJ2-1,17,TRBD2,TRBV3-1,TGTGCCAGCAGCCAAGATAGGCTAGCGGGCTCCTACAATGAGCAGTTCTTC,CASSQDRLAGSYNEQFF
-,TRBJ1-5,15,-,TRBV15,TGTGCCACCAGCCGGACCGGGTATAGCAATCAGCCCCAGCATTTT,CATSRTGYSNQPQHF
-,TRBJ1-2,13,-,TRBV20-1,TGCAGTGCTAGAGATCCGGGGGCGCATGGCTACACCTTC,CSARDPGAHGYTF
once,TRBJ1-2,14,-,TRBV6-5,TGTGCCAGCAGTTACTCTTCCAGCTTGTATGGCTACACCTTC,CASSYSSSLYGYTF
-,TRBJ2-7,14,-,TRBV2,TGTGCCAGCAAACACCGGGACCGAACCTACGAGCAGTACTTC,CASKHRDRTYEQYF
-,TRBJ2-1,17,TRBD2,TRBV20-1,TGCAGTGCTAGAGATTCGTCCGGGACTAGATCCTACAATGAGCAGTTCTTC,CSARDSSGTRSYNEQFF
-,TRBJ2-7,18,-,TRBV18,TGTGCCAGCTCACCCCGTCCAACTCTGGGGCAGGACTACTACGAGCAGTACTTC,CASSPRPTLGQDYYEQYF
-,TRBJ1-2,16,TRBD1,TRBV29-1,TGCAGCGTTGATAAATACCGGCAGGGGGGGTGGACTGGCTACACCTTC,CSVDKYRQGGWTGYTF
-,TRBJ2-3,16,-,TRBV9,TGTGCCAGCAGCGTAGTTACAGGGTCGAGCACAGATACGCAGTATTTT,CASSVVTGSSTDTQYF
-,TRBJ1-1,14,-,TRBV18,TGTGCCAGCTCACCCCAGGACGGATACACTGAAGCTTTCTTT,CASSPQDGYTEAFF
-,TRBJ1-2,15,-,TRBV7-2,TGTGCCAGCAGCTTAGCGGACACCTTTAACTATGGCTACACCTTC,CASSLADTFNYGYTF
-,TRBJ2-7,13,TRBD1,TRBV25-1,TGTGCCAGCAGTGAGGACAGGGCCTACGAGCAGTACTTC,CASSEDRAYEQYF
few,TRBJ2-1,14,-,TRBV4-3,TGCGCCAGCAGCCAAGAGGTGACTTACAATGAGCAGTTCTTC,CASSQEVTYNEQFF
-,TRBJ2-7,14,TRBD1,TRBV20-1,TGCAGTGCTAGGGACAGGGGGCAACCGTACGAGCAGTACTTC,CSARDRGQPYEQYF
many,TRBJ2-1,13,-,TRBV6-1,TGTGCCAGCGGGACTCCAGACTACAATGAGCAGTTCTTC,CASGTPDYNEQFF
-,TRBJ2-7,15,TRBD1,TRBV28,TGTGCCAGCAGTTTGCTGGGACAGGTTTACAATGAGCAGTACTTC,CASSLLGQVYNEQYF
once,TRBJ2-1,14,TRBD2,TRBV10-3,TGTGCCACAAGGTTTGCGGGGGGCCCAGTTGAGCAGTTCTTC,CATRFAGGPVEQFF